This entry concerns a single T cell receptor beta chain. Its antigen is not identified. The repertoire was sequenced with immunoSEQ multiplex PCR; TCRdb's copy has only in-frame clones and lacks some. The sample consists of 2 million to 2.5 million clones, approximately 95% of them appearing once. The sample originates from a study of shared clonotypes between healthy human individuals. V lost 5 bases and J lost 6, with 17 bases in between. Per germline, CDR1 SGHTA and CDR2 FQGTGA. This CDR3 has 14 amino acids. Notes on the study in general: The donor pool, a small one, limited the genetic and exposure-history diversity represented. Generation probabilities of non-shared clonotypes were lower (relative to those shared by all four donors).

The V and J genes are TRBV7-3 and TRBJ2-7, with D possibly being TRBD1 (7 bases). This clonotype was sampled from a man aged 18 to 30 in good health. Some clones in this sample may be carry-over from other donors' samples. Sequenced: naive CD4+ T cells from PBMCs. The subset is: CD45RA+ positively selected. In DNA, the CDR3 is TGTGCCAGCAGCCAGCAGGGGGGAATAGGCGAGCAGTACTTC. Amino acid sequence: CASSQQGGIGEQYF.